Below are 31 T cell receptor beta chains sequenced from a single sample in a study of cytomegalovirus exposure and HLA in healthy donors. Primers for the PCR totalled 60 Vbeta and 13 Jbeta. Only in-frame clones appear in the TCRdb table, and some are missing; sequencing was by immunoSEQ multiplex PCR. In the table there are fewer than 150,000 clones, more than 80% of which are singletons. Sample: PBMCs. The receptors here all came from a man in his forties in good health and CMV-seronegative.

The chain carries TRBV5-8 and TRBJ2-5; 7 positions agree with TRBD2. Germline CDR1 and CDR2: SGHTS and YDEGEE. This CDR3 has 15 amino acids. The ends lost 3 bases at V and 2 bases at J; junction bases unmatched: 7. The CDR3 DNA is TGTGCCAGCAGCTCAAGAGATAGCGGGCAAGAGACCCAGTACTTC. This encodes CASSSRDSGQETQYF.

The chain has TRBV5-4 and TRBJ2-7, with 9 bases matching TRBD2. CDR3 size: 16 residues. The germline V gene has CDR1 SGHNT and CDR2 YYREEE (reference sequence). Trimming cost V 0 bases and J 4 bases; bases outside gene matches: 8. DNA for the CDR3: TGTGCCAGCAGCTTGGGAGCGGGGGGATTGGGTTACGAGCAGTACTTC. It specifies CASSLGAGGLGYEQYF.

The genes are TRBV6-6 and TRBJ1-5; D gene ambiguous. The germline V gene has CDR1 MNHNY and CDR2 SVGAGI (reference sequence). The CDR3 has 13 amino acids. Trimming cost V 5 bases and J 5 bases, with 10 bases left between them. The CDR3 bases are TGTGCCAGCAGTGCCTTCGGGGATCAGCCCCAGCATTTT. Amino acids: CASSAFGDQPQHF.

This clone was observed a single time. The chain has TRBV28 and TRBJ2-3; 12 bases fit TRBD1. The V segment lost 7 bases and the J segment 3 bases; nucleotides outside the gene matches: 14. CDR3 length: 18 residues. CDR1 is MDHEN, CDR2 SYDVKM, per germline. DNA of the CDR3: TGTGCCAGCATCCTCCTGCCGGGACAGGGGGCTTGGACAGATACGCAGTATTTT. Its translation is CASILLPGQGAWTDTQYF.

This clone was seen a single time. The chain is built from TRBV6-5 and TRBJ1-2; a weak D match, TRBD1 (5 bases). The V end lost 2 bases, the J end lost 2 bases, and 6 bases lay between the germline ends. Germline V CDR1 and CDR2: MNHEY, SVGAGI. The CDR3 is made up of 13 amino acids. The CDR3 protein is CASSYNRNYGYTF. For the CDR3, the DNA is TGTGCCAGCAGTTACAACAGGAACTATGGCTACACCTTC.

This clone has a handful of counts. The V call is TRBV5-1, the J call TRBJ1-1; no definite D call. The CDR3 runs to 14 residues. Germline V gene data show CDR1 as SGHRS and CDR2 as YFSETQ. V lost 0 bases to trimming and J lost 5 bases, with 11 bases between them. CDR3 bases: TGCGCCAGCAGCTTGGATCGGGTTTTAACTGAAGCTTTCTTT. Translation gives CASSLDRVLTEAFF. The complete variable domain, with remaining parts taken from reference TRBV5-1 and TRBJ1-1, reads KAGVTQTPRYLIKTRGQQVTLSCSPISGHRSVSWYQQTPGQGLQFLFEYFSETQRNKGNFPGRFSGRQFSNSRSEMNVSTLELGDSALYLCASSLDRVLTEAFFGQGTRLTVV.

This chain connects TRBV25-1 to TRBJ2-7, with D perhaps matching TRBD1 (6 bases). The CDR3 spans 15 residues. From germline, CDR1 is MGHDK and CDR2 SYGVNS. V was pared by 2 bases and J by 3 bases, with 14 bases between. CDR3 DNA: TGTGCCAGCAGTGAAACACAGGGATCGGGCTACGAGCAGTACTTC. This gives the protein CASSETQGSGYEQYF.

This chain links TRBV6-5 with TRBJ2-3; D might be TRBD2 (5 bases). The CDR3 contains 15 residues. Deletions cut 0 bases from V and 2 bases from J, with 9 bases between. The germline V gene encodes CDR1 MNHEY and CDR2 SVGAGI. In DNA form, the CDR3 reads TGTGCCAGCAGTTACTCAGCGGTAGCCACAGATACGCAGTATTTT. This sequence encodes CASSYSAVATDTQYF.

In nucleotides, the CDR3 is TGTGCCAGCAGTCACTTGGGGGGAGGCCCATACAATGAGCAGTTCTTC. It yields the protein CASSHLGGGPYNEQFF. The chain couples TRBV6-5 to TRBJ2-1, with a possible D match to TRBD2 (6 bases). The CDR3 loop spans 16 amino acids. Deletions cut 5 bases from V and 4 bases from J, with 18 bases between. Germline CDR1 reads MNHEY; CDR2 reads SVGAGI.

The chain combines TRBV2 with TRBJ2-3; D is uncertain. Per germline, CDR1 SNHLY and CDR2 FYNNEI. The V end lost 8 bases, the J end lost 1 base, and 10 bases lay between the germline ends. There are 13 residues in the CDR3. The CDR3 DNA follows: TGTGCCAGCTTCCGGGTCCGCACAGATACGCAGTATTTT. This codes for CASFRVRTDTQYF.

This clone was seen once. This rearrangement joins TRBV29-1 to TRBJ1-1; TRBD1 matches at 7 bases. The length of the CDR3 is 13 residues. Germline V gene sequence: CDR1 SQVTM, CDR2 ANQGSEA. The J segment lost 0 bases and the V segment lost 7 bases, leaving 5 bases of the junction unmatched. The CDR3 region has the DNA TGCAGCGCTGGGGGGACAGTGAACACTGAAGCTTTCTTT. Amino acids: CSAGGTVNTEAFF.

The chain is built from TRBV28 and TRBJ1-1; 9 nucleotides align to TRBD1. CDR3 length: 14 residues. The germline V gene encodes CDR1 MDHEN and CDR2 SYDVKM. V lost 5 bases and J lost 5; bases outside the gene matches: 6. The CDR3 nucleotides read TGTGCCAGCAGTACCGGACAGGGGAGGACTGAAGCTTTCTTT. As protein: CASSTGQGRTEAFF.

The chain employs TRBV5-1 and TRBJ2-2; D remains unclear. The CDR3 has 14 amino acids. Trimming pared 0 bases from V and 7 bases from J, leaving 10 bases between. Germline CDR1 and CDR2: SGHRS and YFSETQ. The CDR3 sequence is CASSLARYNGELFF. The CDR3 DNA is TGCGCCAGCAGCTTGGCCAGGTACAACGGGGAGCTGTTTTTT.

This rearrangement joins TRBV7-9 to TRBJ1-1; a weak D match, TRBD1 (5 bases). V was clipped by 4 bases and J by 12 bases, with 15 bases between them. The CDR3 is made up of 12 amino acids. Germline values: CDR1 SEHNR, CDR2 FQNEAQ (reference sequence). For the CDR3, the DNA is TGTGCCAGCAGCTCCGGAGGGGATTCCACTTTCTTT. Translating gives CASSSGGDSTFF.

The chain combines TRBV5-1 with TRBJ2-3, with TRBD1 as a possible D gene (6 bases). This CDR3 spans 15 amino acids. Germline V CDR1 and CDR2: SGHRS, YFSETQ. The V end was cut by 0 bases, the J end by 2 bases, with 10 bases between. For the CDR3, the DNA is TGCGCCAGCAGCTTGGGCCAGGGGCACACAGATACGCAGTATTTT. Its translation is CASSLGQGHTDTQYF.

The genes are TRBV10-2 and TRBJ2-7; 14 nucleotides align to TRBD2. The CDR3 contains 18 residues. Germline V gene lookup returns CDR1 WSHSY and CDR2 SAAADI. V gave up 7 bases and J gave up 2 bases; unmatched junction bases: 13. The CDR3 here is CASTGGGTSGSNAYEQYF. DNA of the CDR3: TGCGCCAGCACCGGGGGAGGGACTAGCGGGAGCAATGCCTACGAGCAGTACTTC.

V usage is TRBV5-5 and J usage is TRBJ2-7; D perhaps matches TRBD2 (6 bases). The CDR3 loop spans 14 amino acids. Per germline, CDR1 SGHKS and CDR2 YYEKEE (reference sequence). V lost 4 bases and J 2 bases, leaving 13 bases between the germline ends. The CDR3: CASSLRDGAYEQYF. DNA of the CDR3: TGTGCCAGCAGCCTGCGGGACGGAGCCTACGAGCAGTACTTC. The full variable domain, rest sourced from reference TRBV5-5 and TRBJ2-7, is DAGVTQSPTHLIKTRGQQVTLRCSPISGHKSVSWYQQVLGQGPQFIFQYYEKEERGRGNFPDRFSARQFPNYSSELNVNALLLGDSALYLCASSLRDGAYEQYFGPGTRLTVT.

The V gene is TRBV5-4, the J gene TRBJ1-6; maybe TRBD1 (5 bases). Germline CDR1 SGHNT, CDR2 YYREEE (reference sequence). With 4 bases removed from V and 8 bases from J, the gap between germline ends came to 13 bases. There are 14 residues in the CDR3. This chain's CDR3 is CASSPTRGDSPLHF. CDR3 in DNA: TGTGCCAGCAGCCCCACCCGGGGGGATTCACCCCTCCACTTT.

There are a few counts of this clone. The rearrangement joins TRBV6-1 to TRBJ2-2; possibly TRBD1 for D (6 bases). Germline lookup yields CDR1 MNHNS and CDR2 SASEGT. Trimming stripped 7 bases from V and 5 bases from J, with 11 bases between. The CDR3 spans 13 residues. CDR3 sequence reads: CASNKGVTGELFF. Written as DNA, the CDR3 is TGTGCCAGCAACAAGGGGGTTACCGGGGAGCTGTTTTTT.

The sample holds one count of this clone. The CDR3 region has the DNA TGCGCCAGCAGCCAAGGAAAGGCAAGGGGAGGGTTCTCAGATACGCAGTATTTT. Encoded protein: CASSQGKARGGFSDTQYF. The V and J genes are TRBV4-1 and TRBJ2-3; 7 nucleotides match TRBD2. Germline V CDR1 and CDR2: MGHRA, YSYEKL. This CDR3 is 18 amino acids long. The V gene end was trimmed by 1 base and the J gene end by 4 bases; junction bases not matched to a gene: 14.

The chain uses TRBV6-6 and TRBJ1-5, with 8 bases that match TRBD1. V trimming: 5 bases; J trimming: 5 bases; junction bases outside the gene matches: 8. CDR3 length: 15 residues. Germline assignment: CDR1 MNHNY and CDR2 SVGAGI (reference sequence). The CDR3 DNA reads TGTGCCAGCAGTGGACCAGGGGGCGCGGATCAGCCCCAGCATTTT. Protein: CASSGPGGADQPQHF.

The chain has TRBV28 and TRBJ2-7; D unresolved. Germline CDR1 and CDR2: MDHEN and SYDVKM. This CDR3 is built from 14 residues. The V end was cut by 3 bases, the J end by 2 bases, with 11 bases between. The CDR3: CASSLESPTYEQYF. The DNA for the CDR3 is TGTGCCAGCAGTTTGGAGAGCCCAACCTACGAGCAGTACTTC.

The genes are TRBV6-5 and TRBJ1-2, with 8 positions matching TRBD1. Germline V gene data show CDR1 as MNHEY and CDR2 as SVGAGI. J lost 8 bases, V lost 5 bases, and 7 bases had no gene match. The CDR3 sequence is 13 residues long. The CDR3 sequence: CASSPGQAWGYTF. CDR3 bases: TGTGCCAGCAGTCCGGGACAGGCCTGGGGCTACACCTTC.

This chain links TRBV6-1 with TRBJ2-7; perhaps TRBD2 as D (5 bases). The V gene lost 6 bases and the J gene lost 2 bases, with 11 bases spanning the gap. The CDR3 spans 13 residues. Germline V gives CDR1 MNHNS, CDR2 SASEGT. CDR3 nucleotides: TGTGCCAGCAGCAGGTCTAGCACCTACGAGCAGTACTTC. This sequence encodes CASSRSSTYEQYF.

The CDR3 DNA sequence: TGCGCCAGCAGCTTACAGATGAACACCGGGGAGCTGTTTTTT. Translated, it gives CASSLQMNTGELFF. The V and J genes are TRBV5-1 and TRBJ2-2; D is unresolved. This CDR3 spans 14 amino acids. With 2 bases removed from V and 1 base from J, the gap between germline ends came to 6 bases. Per germline, CDR1 SGHRS and CDR2 YFSETQ. Together with reference TRBV5-1 and TRBJ2-2, the CDR3 gives the full variable domain: KAGVTQTPRYLIKTRGQQVTLSCSPISGHRSVSWYQQTPGQGLQFLFEYFSETQRNKGNFPGRFSGRQFSNSRSEMNVSTLELGDSALYLCASSLQMNTGELFFGEGSRLTVL.

The rearrangement links TRBV27 to TRBJ2-1, with 9 bases aligning to TRBD1. Germline V gene lookup returns CDR1 MNHEY and CDR2 SMNVEV (reference sequence). The CDR3 consists of 17 residues. The V segment lost 1 base and the J segment 5 bases; nucleotides outside the gene matches: 9. The CDR3 is CASSLLAGTGLDNEQFF. DNA of the CDR3: TGTGCCAGCAGTTTATTGGCCGGGACAGGGTTAGACAATGAGCAGTTCTTC.

The CDR3 loop reads CASRTPGLAGVGEQFF. The CDR3 DNA reads TGCGCCAGCAGGACTCCGGGACTAGCGGGAGTTGGAGAGCAGTTCTTC. This sequence joins TRBV5-1 and TRBJ2-1; 14 bases line up with TRBD2. This CDR3 spans 16 amino acids. The V and J ends lost 5 bases and 10 bases, in that order; junction bases with no gene match: 11. The germline CDR1 and CDR2 sequences are SGHRS and YFSETQ.

A word on this clone: Other DNA sequences within the sample encode an identical CDR3. The rearrangement joins TRBV19 to TRBJ1-5, with D possibly TRBD1 on 5 matching bases. The V and J ends lost 5 bases and 4 bases respectively, with 9 bases between them. CDR1 is LNHDA and CDR2 is SQIVND in the germline V gene (reference sequence). This CDR3 is 13 amino acids long. This chain's CDR3 is CASSGGGNQPQHF. CDR3 DNA sequence: TGTGCCAGTAGTGGGGGAGGGAATCAGCCCCAGCATTTT.

This chain connects TRBV7-9 to TRBJ2-5, with 7 bases aligning to TRBD1. The CDR3 runs 14 residues. The junction had 7 bases not matched to a gene; V was cut back by 4 bases and J by 5 bases. Per germline, CDR1 SEHNR and CDR2 FQNEAQ (reference sequence). In DNA, the CDR3 is TGTGCCAGCAGCTACGGGACAGAGAAGGAGACCCAGTACTTC. It specifies CASSYGTEKETQYF.

With regard to this clone: One junction end disagrees with the germline gene, perhaps due to a read error. The rearrangement links TRBV7-6 to TRBJ2-2; 12 positions match TRBD2. Looked up from germline, CDR1 is SGHVS and CDR2 is FNYEAQ. The length of the CDR3 is 16 residues. CDR3 protein: CASSLLAGGDTGELLF. The CDR3, as DNA: TGTGCCAGCAGCCTTCTAGCGGGAGGGGACACCGGGGAGCTGCTTTTT.

The rearrangement joins TRBV4-2 to TRBJ2-2; D is perhaps TRBD1 (6 bases). Germline V gene data show CDR1 as LGHNA and CDR2 as YNFKEQ. V was shortened by 3 bases and J by 0 bases, with 14 bases between the two germline ends. This CDR3 has 17 amino acids. This CDR3 is CASSHPDRTANTGELFF. CDR3 sequence (DNA): TGTGCCAGCAGCCATCCGGACAGAACCGCGAACACCGGGGAGCTGTTTTTT.